A selection of T cell receptor beta chains follows, all from one sample in a study of T-cell memory formation after mild COVID-19. From the 5' RACE reads, TCRdb called clonotypes with MiXCR, one entry per CDR3 protein. Of more than 300,000 distinct CDR3 sequences in the sample, under 25% are singletons; the top ten hold under 25%. The sequenced sample consisted of PBMCs or a T cell subset sorted from them (not recorded which). The receptors were sampled from a man between 18 and 35 years old who had mild COVID-19 (a few samples of this study predate the infection). Cell type and time point are not known. The CDR3 runs from the conserved cysteine through the conserved F or W. A D gene is named only where the DNA matches it firmly. Not all rows give a size; the values are once, few, many and, for expanded clones, a class.

V gene	clone size	J gene	D gene	CDR3 protein	CDR3 DNA
TRBV7-3	few	TRBJ2-3	.	CASSLTFAGAGDTQYF	TGTGCCAGCAGCTTAACTTTCGCGGGGGCGGGGGATACGCAGTATTTT
TRBV7-2	few	TRBJ2-2	.	CASSTREAGELFF	TGTGCCAGCAGCACCCGGGAAGCCGGGGAGCTGTTTTTT
TRBV11-2	once	TRBJ2-2	.	CASSHPSWTVNTGELFF	TGTGCCAGCAGCCATCCATCCTGGACAGTGAACACCGGGGAGCTGTTTTTT
TRBV4-2	.	TRBJ1-4	TRBD1	CASSQRWQGADEKLFF	TGTGCCAGCAGCCAGCGTTGGCAGGGGGCGGATGAAAAACTGTTTTTT
TRBV14	.	TRBJ2-5	.	CASSQSPGTQYF	TGTGCCAGCAGCCAAAGCCCCGGGACCCAGTACTTC
TRBV10-3	.	TRBJ2-2	.	CAITAGTDTNTGELFF	TGTGCCATCACCGCGGGGACAGATACGAACACCGGGGAGCTGTTTTTT
TRBV15	few	TRBJ2-2	.	CATSPQRVNTGELFF	TGTGCCACCAGCCCTCAAAGGGTGAACACCGGGGAGCTGTTTTTT
TRBV6-5	.	TRBJ1-1	.	CASSYSGDNPNTEAFF	TGTGCCAGCAGTTACTCGGGGGACAACCCGAACACTGAAGCTTTCTTT
TRBV9	few	TRBJ2-1	TRBD1	CASSVARGWNEQFF	TGTGCCAGCAGCGTAGCCAGGGGGTGGAATGAGCAGTTCTTC
TRBV3-1	.	TRBJ1-3	.	CASSQEVYNTIYF	TGTGCCAGCAGCCAAGAAGTTTACAACACCATATATTTT
TRBV24-1	few	TRBJ2-2	.	CATSDLGLRTGELFF	TGTGCCACCAGTGATTTGGGCCTGCGCACCGGGGAGCTGTTTTTT
TRBV5-1	few	TRBJ2-7	.	CASSRQQTYEQYF	TGCGCCAGTTCCAGGCAACAGACCTACGAGCAGTACTTC
TRBV11-2	.	TRBJ2-4	.	CASSLEPRNIQYF	TGTGCCAGCAGCTTAGAGCCGCGAAACATTCAGTACTTC
TRBV15	many	TRBJ2-5	.	CATSREDRKETQYF	TGTGCCACCAGCAGAGAGGACAGAAAAGAGACCCAGTACTTC
TRBV11-2	few	TRBJ2-3	.	CASSLVIGWDTQYF	TGTGCCAGCAGCTTAGTTATAGGGTGGGATACGCAGTATTTT
TRBV6-2/TRBV6-3	.	TRBJ2-5	.	CATQTGETQYF	TGTGCCACCCAGACGGGAGAGACCCAGTACTTC
TRBV2	.	TRBJ1-1	.	CASRLNRENTEAFF	TGTGCCAGCAGATTAAACAGGGAGAACACTGAAGCTTTCTTT
TRBV25-1	few	TRBJ1-1	TRBD1	CASSDPRTGGTEAFF	TGTGCCAGCAGTGATCCCCGGACAGGGGGCACTGAAGCTTTCTTT
TRBV27	.	TRBJ2-7	.	CASRHTIGYEQYF	TGTGCCAGCAGACACACAATAGGTTACGAGCAGTACTTC
TRBV28	many	TRBJ2-1	.	CASSLGAPNEQFF	TGTGCCAGCAGCTTGGGGGCCCCCAATGAGCAGTTCTTC
TRBV4-1	.	TRBJ1-4	.	CASSQGRGVKEKLFF	TGCGCCAGCAGCCAAGGGCGGGGGGTGAAGGAAAAACTGTTTTTT
TRBV7-9	few	TRBJ2-5	TRBD2	CASSLVRLAGGETQYF	TGTGCCAGCAGCTTAGTGCGGCTAGCGGGGGGAGAGACCCAGTACTTC
TRBV4-1	few	TRBJ1-1	TRBD1	CASSRDRGGTEAFF	TGCGCCAGCAGCCGAGACAGGGGGGGAACTGAAGCTTTCTTT
TRBV4-3	.	TRBJ1-6	.	CASSQEGANSPLHF	TGCGCCAGCAGCCAAGAGGGGGCAAATTCACCCCTCCACTTT
TRBV20-1	once	TRBJ2-1	.	CSGQDNYNEQFF	TGCAGTGGACAGGACAACTACAATGAGCAGTTCTTC
TRBV7-2	.	TRBJ1-1	.	CASSSDGEAFF	TGTGCCAGCAGCTCAGACGGGGAAGCTTTCTTT
TRBV4-1	.	TRBJ2-2	TRBD2	CASSQVYGLAGGNTGELFF	TGCGCCAGCAGCCAAGTATATGGCCTAGCGGGGGGGAACACCGGGGAGCTGTTTTTT
TRBV7-9	.	TRBJ1-2	.	CASIANGNYGYTF	TGTGCCAGTATAGCAAACGGAAACTATGGCTACACCTTC
TRBV10-3	.	TRBJ2-1	TRBD2	CAISGGLAGANEQFF	TGTGCCATCAGCGGGGGACTAGCGGGGGCGAATGAGCAGTTCTTC
TRBV6-2/TRBV6-3	.	TRBJ1-2	.	CASSYPDGEYYGYTF	TGTGCCAGCAGTTACCCGGACGGAGAATACTATGGCTACACCTTC
TRBV11-1	.	TRBJ1-2	.	CASSSLDSFYGYTF	TGTGCCAGCAGCTCCCTGGACAGTTTCTATGGCTACACCTTC
TRBV21-1	few	TRBJ2-5	.	CASSKGDRGQETQYF	TGTGCCAGCAGCAAAGGGGACAGGGGGCAAGAGACCCAGTACTTC
TRBV15	few	TRBJ2-3	.	CATSRGDTQYF	TGTGCCACCAGCCGCGGGGATACGCAGTATTTT
TRBV11-3	.	TRBJ2-7	.	CASSRGWSYEQYF	TGTGCCAGCAGCAGGGGATGGTCCTACGAGCAGTACTTC
TRBV12-3/TRBV12-4	few	TRBJ1-5	.	CASSSEHGAPTLNQPQHF	TGTGCCAGCAGTTCGGAACATGGAGCGCCGACACTCAATCAGCCCCAGCATTTT
TRBV3-1	few	TRBJ2-1	TRBD1	CASSRTTGTTYNEQFF	TGTGCCAGCAGTCGGACGACAGGGACCACCTACAATGAGCAGTTCTTC
TRBV5-1	.	TRBJ1-5	TRBD1	CASSLDAGGYQPQHF	TGCGCCAGCAGCTTGGATGCAGGGGGTTATCAGCCCCAGCATTTT
TRBV7-2	many	TRBJ2-1	TRBD2	CASSLAGGAYNEQFF	TGTGCCAGCAGCTTAGCCGGGGGGGCCTACAATGAGCAGTTCTTC
TRBV4-1	many	TRBJ1-6	.	CASRNTANNSPLHF	TGCGCCAGCAGGAACACTGCAAATAATTCACCCCTCCACTTT
TRBV9	few	TRBJ2-1	TRBD1	CASSVNRGNEQFF	TGTGCCAGCAGCGTTAACAGGGGCAATGAGCAGTTCTTC
TRBV5-1	few	TRBJ2-5	.	CASSLGGNPQETQYF	TGCGCCAGCAGCTTGGGGGGTAACCCACAAGAGACCCAGTACTTC
TRBV5-1	few	TRBJ1-2	.	CASSLTGRIYGYTF	TGCGCCAGCAGCTTGACAGGGAGGATCTATGGCTACACCTTC
TRBV5-1	.	TRBJ1-2	TRBD1	CASSLGVTWTGLVYGYTF	TGCGCCAGCAGCTTGGGAGTGACTTGGACAGGGTTAGTCTATGGCTACACCTTC
TRBV4-3	.	TRBJ1-4	.	CASSHATGRANEKLFF	TGCGCCAGCAGCCATGCCACAGGGCGGGCTAATGAAAAACTGTTTTTT
TRBV7-9	few	TRBJ1-1	.	CASSFRFAEAFF	TGTGCCAGCAGCTTTAGATTCGCTGAAGCTTTCTTT
TRBV5-1	.	TRBJ2-6	.	CDSSSTVGANVLTF	TGCGACAGCAGCTCGACCGTTGGGGCCAACGTCCTGACTTTC
TRBV7-6	.	TRBJ2-2	.	CASSDVPSAGELFF	TGTGCCAGCAGCGACGTACCAAGCGCCGGGGAGCTGTTTTTT
TRBV25-1	.	TRBJ1-1	.	CASSEYRFTEAFF	TGTGCCAGCAGTGAATACAGGTTCACTGAAGCTTTCTTT
TRBV7-6	few	TRBJ1-4	.	CASSRSPDSRNEKLFF	TGTGCCAGCAGCCGATCCCCGGACAGTAGAAATGAAAAACTGTTTTTT
TRBV4-1	.	TRBJ2-5	TRBD1	CASSQEQGVGETQYF	TGCGCCAGCAGCCAAGAGCAGGGGGTGGGAGAGACCCAGTACTTC
TRBV3-1	few	TRBJ2-5	.	CASSQEQETQYF	TGTGCCAGCAGCCAAGAGCAAGAGACCCAGTACTTC